The 25 T cell receptor beta chains below were found in one sample sequenced in a study of tumor and adjacent non-tumor tissue in lung cancer. The library came from three nested PCR rounds adapted from ARM-PCR protocols. In TCRdb, the multiplex PCR reads were re-called with MiXCR into one record per CDR3 protein. In the table there are 68,000 or so distinct CDR3 sequences, 50% to 60% of which are singletons. RNA was extracted from bulk tissue without any cell sorting. The specimen was lung tumor tissue. These receptors were collected from a man aged 50 or older with non-small cell lung cancer.

This clonotype appeared many times. V is TRBV6-5 and J is TRBJ1-6; no clear D. CDR1 is MNHEY and CDR2 is SVGAGI in the germline V gene. Trimming removed 5 bases at V and 7 bases at J, with 12 bases between. CDR3 length: 14 amino acids. The CDR3 region is CASSTPLENSPLHF. The CDR3 DNA reads as TGTGCCAGCAGTACACCTCTCGAGAATTCACCCCTCCACTTT.

The V call is TRBV27, the J call TRBJ1-5; D uncertain. The V end lost 6 bases, the J end lost 0 bases, and 6 bases lay between the germline ends. The CDR3 length is 13 residues. Germline V gene sequence: CDR1 MNHEY, CDR2 SMNVEV (reference sequence). CDR3 protein: CASSDYSNQPQHF. The DNA for the CDR3 is TGTGCCAGCAGCGATTATAGCAATCAGCCCCAGCATTTT.

There are many counts of this clonotype. The gene calls are TRBV6-2 or TRBV6-3 and TRBJ1-1, with D unclear. This CDR3 spans 15 amino acids. CDR1 MNHEY and CDR2 SVGEGT come from the germline V gene. V was trimmed by 2 bases and J by 6 bases, leaving 16 bases between them. This chain's CDR3 is CASSYRAEAGSEAFF. CDR3 DNA sequence: TGTGCCAGCAGTTACAGAGCGGAAGCGGGGTCTGAAGCTTTCTTT.

By sample share, this clonotype is medium-sized. V and J are TRBV11-2 and TRBJ2-7, with D perhaps TRBD1 or TRBD2 (6 bases each). Germline V lookup: CDR1 SGHAT, CDR2 FQNNGV. This CDR3 is built from 12 residues. Deletions cut 5 bases from V and 5 bases from J, with 10 bases between. The CDR3 DNA follows: TGTGCCAGCAGCATGGGGGGCAACGAGCAGTACTTC. It translates to CASSMGGNEQYF.

V is TRBV12-3 or TRBV12-4 and J is TRBJ2-7, with 11 positions matching TRBD1. There are 13 residues in the CDR3. CDR3 loop: CISSFGTGGEQYF. The CDR3 nucleotides are TGTATCAGCAGTTTCGGGACAGGGGGCGAGCAGTACTTC.

Comments on this clonotype: A read error may explain this, as a much larger clone is one base away. The J gene is TRBJ2-2, the V gene TRBV10-1; D unresolved. The CDR3 runs to 14 residues. Germline V lookup: CDR1 WNHNN, CDR2 SYGVQD (reference sequence). The CDR3 reads CASSEGMNTRELFF. In nucleotides, the CDR3 is TGCGCCAGCAGTGAAGGAATGAACACCAGGGAGCTGTTTTTT.

V and J are TRBV7-9 and TRBJ1-6; 8 bases are shared with TRBD1. Trimming took 3 bases from V and 7 from J; bases not matched to a gene: 8. CDR1 is SEHNR, CDR2 FQNEAQ, per germline (reference sequence). This CDR3 comprises 16 residues. CDR3 amino acids: CASSFDGQGRNSPLHF. Written as DNA, the CDR3 is TGTGCCAGCAGCTTCGACGGACAGGGACGAAATTCACCCCTCCACTTT.

This clonotype was detected many times. The rearrangement links TRBV14 to TRBJ2-1, with TRBD2 matching 11 bases. Germline CDR1 is SGHDN and CDR2 is FVKESK. CDR3 length: 15 residues. V gave up 1 base and J gave up 10 bases; unmatched junction bases: 6. The CDR3 loop reads CASSQVAGGPGEQFF. The CDR3 nucleotides are TGTGCCAGCAGCCAAGTAGCGGGGGGGCCCGGGGAGCAGTTCTTC.

In regard to this clonotype: Germline and junction disagree at one end, which may indicate a read error. This chain connects TRBV6-5 to TRBJ2-1; D not resolved. The length of the CDR3 is 12 residues. CDR1 is MNHEY, CDR2 SVGAGI, per germline. The CDR3 DNA is TGTGCCAGTAGTTCCATTAAGAATGAGCAGTTATTC. It codes for CASSSIKNEQLF.

Of note for this clonotype: At one of its ends the junction is not consistent with the germline gene, which may arise from a read error. The chain uses TRBV29-1 and TRBJ1-2, with a weak D call TRBD1 (5 bases). The CDR3 is 12 amino acids. Germline V gives CDR1 SQVTM, CDR2 ANQGSEA. The CDR3 nucleotides are TGCAGTGTTCTGAAGGGGAACTATGGTTACATCTTC. This translates into CSVLKGNYGYIF.

A word on this clonotype: The junction does not match germline at one end; this may be a read error. This chain connects TRBV4-1 to TRBJ2-7, with TRBD2 matching over 8 bases. CDR3 length equals 17 residues. CDR1 is MGHRA and CDR2 is YSYEKL in the germline V gene. The CDR3 here is CASSHPAGRDKTYEQYF. The CDR3 DNA reads as TGCGCCAGCAGCCACCCAGCCGGGAGGGACAAGACCTATGAGCAGTACTTC.

Turning to this clonotype: Without the conserved terminal phenylalanine or tryptophan, this CDR3 likely stems from a read error. V gene TRBV11-2 combines with J gene TRBJ1-4; D is perhaps TRBD1 (6 bases). The CDR3 runs to 18 residues. Germline CDR1 is SGHAT and CDR2 is FQNNGV. V lost 7 bases to trimming and J lost 12 bases, with 33 bases between them. The CDR3 here is CASTQPVWEQGLNEELFL. The CDR3 DNA reads TGTGCCAGCACCCAACCCGTCTGGGAACAGGGACTTAATGAGGAACTGTTTTTA.

On this clonotype: This is likely a read error, given that the CDR3 carries no conserved phenylalanine or tryptophan at its end. The chain has TRBV6-2 or TRBV6-3 and TRBJ2-7; D call uncertain. Germline CDR1 and CDR2: MNHEY and SVGEGT. This CDR3 has 14 amino acids. The CDR3, as DNA: TGTGCTAGCAGAGCTGAAGGATCCTCCTACGAGCAGTACTTA. Amino acids: CASRAEGSSYEQYL.

This clonotype occurred a few times. J is TRBJ2-1 and V is TRBV29-1; TRBD2 is a possible D gene (6 bases). The CDR3 has 16 amino acids. Germline lookup yields CDR1 SQVTM and CDR2 ANQGSEA. Trimming took off 2 bases at V and 7 bases at J, with 21 bases between the two ends. CDR3 loop: CSVEPLPARGRNEQFF. The CDR3 DNA follows: TGCAGCGTTGAACCGCTTCCGGCGAGAGGGAGGAATGAGCAGTTCTTC.

With respect to this clonotype: Germline is not matched at one junction end, which may reflect a read error. The chain couples TRBV6-5 to TRBJ1-1; D might be TRBD1 (6 bases). This CDR3 region has 15 residues. CDR1 and CDR2 (germline): MNHEY, SVGAGI. CDR3 in amino acids: CTSIVVRGGDTLAFF. The DNA of the CDR3 is TGTACCAGCATAGTAGTAAGGGGGGGTGACACCCTGGCTTTCTTT.

This clonotype was counted many times. The chain couples TRBV4-1 to TRBJ2-3; D not resolved. Per the germline V gene, CDR1 is MGHRA and CDR2 is YSYEKL. There are 15 residues in the CDR3. Deletions cut 1 base from V and 2 bases from J, with 10 bases between. This chain's CDR3 is CASSQAGQTTDTQYF. The CDR3 coding sequence is TGCGCCAGCAGCCAAGCTGGGCAGACCACAGATACGCAGTATTTT.

Many counts were recorded for this clonotype. The V call is TRBV29-1, the J call TRBJ2-1; 13 bases fit TRBD2. Trimming cost V 6 bases and J 0 bases; bases outside gene matches: 5. The length of the CDR3 is 16 residues. Germline values: CDR1 SQVTM, CDR2 ANQGSEA. The DNA for the CDR3 is TGCAGCGTCCCCGGGACTAGCGGGAACTCCTACAATGAGCAGTTCTTC. Translating it yields CSVPGTSGNSYNEQFF.

By sample fraction, this clonotype is medium-sized (0.01 to 0.1%). V usage is TRBV6-5 and J usage is TRBJ2-5; 9 nucleotides align to TRBD2. Germline loops: CDR1 MNHEY, CDR2 SVGAGI. With V trimmed by 6 bases and J by 12 bases, 5 bases remained unmatched. The CDR3 consists of 11 residues. This CDR3 reads CASSTQREEYF. The CDR3 DNA follows: TGTGCCAGCAGCACCCAGCGGGAGGAGTACTTC.

Note on this clonotype: A much more abundant neighbour one base away suggests this may be a read error. The chain couples TRBV6-5 to TRBJ1-3, with D uncertain. This CDR3 contains 18 residues. Germline V lookup: CDR1 MNHEY, CDR2 SVGAGI. In DNA form, the CDR3 reads TGTGCCAGCAGTCCCCGCCCCACAGTATACTCATCTGGAAACACCCTATATTTT. It is translated as CASSPRPTVYSSGNTLYF.

As regards this clonotype: A read error may produce the germline difference seen at one junction end. The chain links TRBV10-3 to TRBJ1-1, with D perhaps TRBD1 (5 bases). CDR1 ENHRY and CDR2 SYGVKD come from the germline V gene. CDR3 size: 12 residues. The CDR3 is CAISAGGTEALF. Here the CDR3 DNA reads TGTGCCATCAGTGCCGGGGGAACTGAAGCTCTCTTT.

The chain carries TRBV7-9 and TRBJ2-2; TRBD2 is a possible D gene (7 bases). Between the trimmed V and J ends, which lost 5 bases and 9 bases, there was a span of 22 bases. The CDR3 is 16 residues long. From germline, CDR1 is SEHNR and CDR2 FQNEAQ (reference sequence). The CDR3 reads CASSPRRGGSARELFF. The DNA for the CDR3 is TGTGCCAGCAGCCCCCGTAGGGGGGGTAGCGCCCGGGAGCTGTTTTTT.

In this sample, this clonotype turned up once. The gene calls are TRBV29-1 and TRBJ2-7, with 9 bases that match TRBD1. The V gene's germline CDR1 is SQVTM and CDR2 ANQGSEA. With 7 bases clipped from V and 6 bases from J, the junction kept 10 bases outside the gene matches. This CDR3 is 13 amino acids long. CDR3 region: CSGRTGADFEQYF. CDR3 DNA: TGCAGCGGTCGGACAGGGGCGGACTTCGAGCAGTACTTC.

Concerning this clonotype: A junction end diverges from the germline sequence, so it may reflect a read error. V is TRBV6-5 and J is TRBJ2-7; TRBD1 aligns across 12 bases. Germline V CDR1 and CDR2: MNHEY, SVGAGI. This CDR3 contains 18 residues. For the CDR3, the DNA is TGTGCCAGCAGTTACTCTGCTGGTACCGGGACAGGGGGCTACGAGCATTGCTTC. As protein: CASSYSAGTGTGGYEHCF.

The sample holds a few counts of this clonotype. A read error may explain this, as a much larger clone is one base away. This chain joins TRBV6-5 and TRBJ2-5; a weak D match, TRBD1 (6 bases). There are 15 residues in the CDR3. Germline loops: CDR1 MNHEY, CDR2 SVGAGI. The DNA of the CDR3 is TGTGCCAGCAGTCACTCGTACAGGGCCGAAGAGACCCAGTACTTC. Its protein product is CASSHSYRAEETQYF.

A note on this clonotype: Its ends do not fully match the called genes, so a read error is possible. The chain links TRBV6-1 to TRBJ2-5; 14 bases align to TRBD2. The CDR3 contains 16 residues. Looked up from germline, CDR1 is MNHNS and CDR2 is SASEGT. The CDR3 reads CASNEGLAGGQETQYF. The CDR3 DNA is TGTGCCAGCAATGAAGGACTAGCGGGAGGCCAAGAGACACAGTACTTC.